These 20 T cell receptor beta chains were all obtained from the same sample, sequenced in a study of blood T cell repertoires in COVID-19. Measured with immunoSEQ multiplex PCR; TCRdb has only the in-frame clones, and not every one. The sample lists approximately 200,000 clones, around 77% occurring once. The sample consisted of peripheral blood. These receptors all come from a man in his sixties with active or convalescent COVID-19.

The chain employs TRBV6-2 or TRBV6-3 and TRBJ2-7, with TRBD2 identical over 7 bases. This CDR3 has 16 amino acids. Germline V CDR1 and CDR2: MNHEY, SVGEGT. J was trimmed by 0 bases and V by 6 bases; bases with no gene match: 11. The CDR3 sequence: CASSPSGGTFSYEQYF. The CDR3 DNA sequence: TGTGCCAGCAGCCCCTCCGGGGGGACCTTCTCCTACGAGCAGTACTTC.

Written as DNA, the CDR3 is TGTGCCAGCAGAGCGGGAGGGTACGAGCAGTACTTC. Amino acids: CASRAGGYEQYF. The genes are TRBV6-5 and TRBJ2-7; TRBD2 matches at 10 bases. This CDR3 has 12 amino acids. Germline lookup yields CDR1 MNHEY and CDR2 SVGAGI. V was clipped by 6 bases and J by 4 bases; unmatched bases: 0.

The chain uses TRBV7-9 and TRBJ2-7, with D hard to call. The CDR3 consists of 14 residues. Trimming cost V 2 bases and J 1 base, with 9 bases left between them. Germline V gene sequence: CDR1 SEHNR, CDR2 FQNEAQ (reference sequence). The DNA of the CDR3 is TGTGCCAGCAGCTTACTGTCAGAATCCTACGAGCAGTACTTC. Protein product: CASSLLSESYEQYF.

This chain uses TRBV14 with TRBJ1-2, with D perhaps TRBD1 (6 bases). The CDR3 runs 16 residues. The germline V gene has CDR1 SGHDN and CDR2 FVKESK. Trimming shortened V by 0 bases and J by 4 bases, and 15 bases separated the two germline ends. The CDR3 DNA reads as TGTGCCAGCAGCCAAGAAGGTTTGGGGGCCCCCTATGGCTACACCTTC. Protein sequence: CASSQEGLGAPYGYTF. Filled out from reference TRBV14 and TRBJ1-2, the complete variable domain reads EAGVTQFPSHSVIEKGQTVTLRCDPISGHDNLYWYRRVMGKEIKFLLHFVKESKQDESGMPNNRFLAERTGGTYSTLKVQPAELEDSGVYFCASSQEGLGAPYGYTFGSGTRLTVV.

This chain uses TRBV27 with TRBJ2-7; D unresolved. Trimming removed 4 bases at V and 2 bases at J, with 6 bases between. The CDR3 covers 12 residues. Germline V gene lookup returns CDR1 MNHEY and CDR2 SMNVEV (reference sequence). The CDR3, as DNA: TGTGCCAGCAGTTCCCGGGCCTACGAGCAGTACTTC. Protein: CASSSRAYEQYF.

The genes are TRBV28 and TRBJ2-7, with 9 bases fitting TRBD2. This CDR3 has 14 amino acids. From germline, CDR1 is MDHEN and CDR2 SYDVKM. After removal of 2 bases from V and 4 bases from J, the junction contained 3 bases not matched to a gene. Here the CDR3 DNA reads TGTGCCAGCAGTTTAGTAGCGGGAGAATACGAGCAGTACTTC. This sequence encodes CASSLVAGEYEQYF.

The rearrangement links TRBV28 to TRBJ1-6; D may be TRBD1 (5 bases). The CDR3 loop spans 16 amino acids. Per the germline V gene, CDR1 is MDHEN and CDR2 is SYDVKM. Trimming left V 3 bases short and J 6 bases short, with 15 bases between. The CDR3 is CASSFPGLHSNSPLHF. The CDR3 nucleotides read TGTGCCAGCAGTTTTCCAGGGTTGCATAGTAATTCACCCCTCCACTTT.

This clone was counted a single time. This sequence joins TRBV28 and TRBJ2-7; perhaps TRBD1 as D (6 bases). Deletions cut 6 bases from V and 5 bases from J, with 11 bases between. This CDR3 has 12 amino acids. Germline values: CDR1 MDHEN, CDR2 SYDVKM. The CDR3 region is CASRRTENEQYF. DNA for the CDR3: TGTGCCAGCAGAAGGACAGAAAACGAGCAGTACTTC.

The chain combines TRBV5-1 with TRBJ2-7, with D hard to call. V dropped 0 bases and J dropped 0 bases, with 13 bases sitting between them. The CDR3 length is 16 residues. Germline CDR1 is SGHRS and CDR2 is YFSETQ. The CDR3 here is CASSLGSRLSSYEQYF. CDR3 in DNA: TGCGCCAGCAGCTTGGGGTCCAGATTAAGCTCCTACGAGCAGTACTTC.

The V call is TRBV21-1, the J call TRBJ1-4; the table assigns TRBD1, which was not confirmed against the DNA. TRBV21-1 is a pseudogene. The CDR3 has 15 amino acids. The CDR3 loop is CASSRGDRRNEKLFF. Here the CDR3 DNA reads TGTGCCAGCAGCAGGGGGGACAGGAGGAATGAAAAACTGTTTTTT.

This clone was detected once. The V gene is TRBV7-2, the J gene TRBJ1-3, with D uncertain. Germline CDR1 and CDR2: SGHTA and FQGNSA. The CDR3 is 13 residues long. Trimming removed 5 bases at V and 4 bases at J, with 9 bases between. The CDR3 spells CASSRSTGNTIYF. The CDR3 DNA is TGTGCCAGCAGCCGCAGTACGGGAAACACCATATATTTT. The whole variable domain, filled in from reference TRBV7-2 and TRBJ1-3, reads GAGVSQSPSNKVTEKGKDVELRCDPISGHTALYWYRQSLGQGLEFLIYFQGNSAPDKSGLPSDRFSAERTGGSVSTLTIQRTQQEDSAVYLCASSRSTGNTIYFGEGSWLTVV.

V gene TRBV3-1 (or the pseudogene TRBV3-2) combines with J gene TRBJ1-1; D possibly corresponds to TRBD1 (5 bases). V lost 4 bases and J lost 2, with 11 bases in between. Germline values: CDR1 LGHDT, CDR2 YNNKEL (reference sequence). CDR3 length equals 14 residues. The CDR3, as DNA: TGTGCCAGCAGCCTCGACGGGGGAAACACTGAAGCTTTCTTT. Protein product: CASSLDGGNTEAFF.

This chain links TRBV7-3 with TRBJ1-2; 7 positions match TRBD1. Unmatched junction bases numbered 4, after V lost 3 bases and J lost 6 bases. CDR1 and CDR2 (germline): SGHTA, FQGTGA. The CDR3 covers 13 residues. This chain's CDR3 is CASSFDRADGYTF. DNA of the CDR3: TGTGCCAGCAGCTTTGACAGGGCGGATGGCTACACCTTC.

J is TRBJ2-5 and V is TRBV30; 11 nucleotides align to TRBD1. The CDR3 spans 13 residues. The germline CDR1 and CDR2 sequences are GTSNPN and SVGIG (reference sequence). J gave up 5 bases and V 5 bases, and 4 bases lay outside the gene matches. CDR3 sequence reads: CAWGQGAWETQYF. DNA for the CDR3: TGTGCCTGGGGACAGGGGGCATGGGAGACCCAGTACTTC.

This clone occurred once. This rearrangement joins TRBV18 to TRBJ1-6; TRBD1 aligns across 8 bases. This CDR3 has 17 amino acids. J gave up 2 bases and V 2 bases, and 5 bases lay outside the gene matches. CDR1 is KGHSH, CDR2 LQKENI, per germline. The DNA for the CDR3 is TGTGCCAGCTCACCAATGACAGGGGCCACCTATAATTCACCCCTCCACTTT. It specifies CASSPMTGATYNSPLHF.

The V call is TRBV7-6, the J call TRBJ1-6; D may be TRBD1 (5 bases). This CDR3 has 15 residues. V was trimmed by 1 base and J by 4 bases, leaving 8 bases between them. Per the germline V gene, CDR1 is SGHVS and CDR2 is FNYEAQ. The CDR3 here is CASSLGGLYNSPLHF. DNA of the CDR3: TGTGCCAGCAGCTTAGGGGGCTTGTATAATTCACCCCTCCACTTT.

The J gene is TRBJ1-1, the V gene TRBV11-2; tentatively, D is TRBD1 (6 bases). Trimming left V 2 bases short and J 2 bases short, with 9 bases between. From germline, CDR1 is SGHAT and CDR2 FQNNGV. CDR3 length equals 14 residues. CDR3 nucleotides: TGTGCCAGCAGCTTATCAGGGGCCAACACTGAAGCTTTCTTT. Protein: CASSLSGANTEAFF. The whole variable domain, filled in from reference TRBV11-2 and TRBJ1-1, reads EAGVAQSPRYKIIEKRQSVAFWCNPISGHATLYWYQQILGQGPKLLIQFQNNGVVDDSQLPKDRFSAERLKGVDSTLKIQPAKLEDSAVYLCASSLSGANTEAFFGQGTRLTVV.

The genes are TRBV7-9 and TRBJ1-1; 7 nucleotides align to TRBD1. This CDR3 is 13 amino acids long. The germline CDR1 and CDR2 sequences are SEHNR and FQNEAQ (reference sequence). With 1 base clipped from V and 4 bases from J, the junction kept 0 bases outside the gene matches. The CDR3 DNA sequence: TGTGCCAGCAGCTTAGAGGGGGCCACTGAAGCTTTCTTT. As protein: CASSLEGATEAFF.

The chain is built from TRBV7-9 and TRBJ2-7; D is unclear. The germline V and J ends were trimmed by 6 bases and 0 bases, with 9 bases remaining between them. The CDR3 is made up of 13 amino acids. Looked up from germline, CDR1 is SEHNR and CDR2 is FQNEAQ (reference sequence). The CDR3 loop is CASSWAGSYEQYF. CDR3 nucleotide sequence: TGTGCCAGCAGTTGGGCAGGCTCCTACGAGCAGTACTTC. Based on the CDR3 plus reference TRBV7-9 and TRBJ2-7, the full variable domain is DTGVSQNPRHKITKRGQNVTFRCDPISEHNRLYWYRQTLGQGPEFLTYFQNEAQLEKSRLLSDRFSAERPKGSFSTLEIQRTEQGDSAMYLCASSWAGSYEQYFGPGTRLTVT.

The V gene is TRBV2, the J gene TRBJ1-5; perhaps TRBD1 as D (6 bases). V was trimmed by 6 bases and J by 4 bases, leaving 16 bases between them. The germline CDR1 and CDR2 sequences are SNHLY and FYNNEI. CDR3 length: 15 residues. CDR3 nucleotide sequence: TGTGCCAGCAGAGCCCGGGGGGGGCCAAATCAGCCCCAGCATTTT. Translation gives CASRARGGPNQPQHF.